These 20 T cell receptor beta chains were all obtained from the same sample, sequenced in a study of cytomegalovirus exposure and HLA in healthy donors (dated by TCRdb to about 2017). The method was the immunoSEQ multiplex PCR assay. For the multiplex PCR, a mixture combining 60 forward primers for TCR Vbeta segments and 13 reverse primers for TCR Jbeta segments was used. What TCRdb holds here is the immuneACCESS table cut down to in-frame rearrangements. Part of the clones is not present; checked against another copy, under half of the missing clones reflect an unresolved V gene, and the others are unexplained. This sample is represented by 100,000 or so clones; roughly 74% of them were singletons. 1.5% to 2% of the sample is held by the ten biggest clonotypes. Sequencing was carried out using PBMCs. The receptors originated from a woman between 40 and 55 years old in good health and CMV-seronegative.

The gene calls are TRBV7-9 and TRBJ1-2, with 9 bases lining up with TRBD1. Trimming at V came to 5 bases and at J to 4 bases, leaving 5 bases not matched to a gene. Germline CDR1 SEHNR, CDR2 FQNEAQ (reference sequence). The CDR3 extends over 14 amino acids. The CDR3 DNA reads TGTGCCAGCAGCCCCGGACAGGGGCCCTATGGCTACACCTTC. Its translation: CASSPGQGPYGYTF. The variable domain in full, completed from reference TRBV7-9 and TRBJ1-2, reads DTGVSQNPRHKITKRGQNVTFRCDPISEHNRLYWYRQTLGQGPEFLTYFQNEAQLEKSRLLSDRFSAERPKGSFSTLEIQRTEQGDSAMYLCASSPGQGPYGYTFGSGTRLTVV.

The rearrangement links TRBV27 to TRBJ1-2; D unresolved. The CDR3 consists of 8 residues. From germline, CDR1 is MNHEY and CDR2 SMNVEV (reference sequence). The V and J ends lost 10 bases and 6 bases respectively, with 3 bases between them. Written as DNA, the CDR3 is TGTGCCATCGATGGCTACACCTTC. Translation: CAIDGYTF.

This chain uses TRBV5-4 with TRBJ2-2, with D perhaps TRBD1 (5 bases). Germline V gene lookup returns CDR1 SGHNT and CDR2 YYREEE (reference sequence). Trimming pared 6 bases from V and 2 bases from J, leaving 14 bases between. The CDR3 has 15 amino acids. The CDR3, as DNA: TGTGCCAGCACCTTATGGGGCAGAAACACCGGGGAGCTGTTTTTT. It codes for CASTLWGRNTGELFF. Filled out from reference TRBV5-4 and TRBJ2-2, the complete variable domain reads ETGVTQSPTHLIKTRGQQVTLRCSSQSGHNTVSWYQQALGQGPQFIFQYYREEENGRGNFPPRFSGLQFPNYSSELNVNALELDDSALYLCASTLWGRNTGELFFGEGSRLTVL.

As to this clone: This CDR3 is also generated by other DNA sequences in the sample. V and J are TRBV6-6 and TRBJ2-4; unclear D gene. CDR3 length: 16 residues. In germline, CDR1 is MNHNY, CDR2 SVGAGI (reference sequence). V shed 0 bases and J shed 0 bases, with 9 bases lying between them. CDR3 protein: CASSYSPELAKNIQYF. In DNA, the CDR3 is TGTGCCAGCAGTTACTCGCCCGAGCTAGCCAAAAACATTCAGTACTTC.

The chain employs TRBV6-1 and TRBJ1-1; D is ambiguous. The CDR3 sequence is 12 residues long. Trimming cost V 10 bases and J 1 base, with 10 bases left between them. From germline, CDR1 is MNHNS and CDR2 SASEGT. CDR3 in amino acids: CATRHANTEAFF. CDR3 bases: TGTGCCACCCGACACGCGAACACTGAAGCTTTCTTT.

This clone has just one count. The chain links TRBV6-5 to TRBJ2-1; D not resolved. V lost 0 bases to trimming and J lost 1 base, with 7 bases between them. The germline gives CDR1 MNHEY, CDR2 SVGAGI. This CDR3 region has 15 residues. Here the CDR3 reads CASSYSGTSYNEQFF. CDR3 nucleotide sequence: TGTGCCAGCAGTTACTCTGGCACGTCCTACAATGAGCAGTTCTTC.

CDR3 DNA sequence: TGCAGCGTCGGATCGGGGGGCACAGATACGCAGTATTTT. Amino acids: CSVGSGGTDTQYF. V is TRBV29-1 and J is TRBJ2-3, with D tentatively TRBD2 (6 bases). There are 13 residues in the CDR3. In germline, CDR1 is SQVTM, CDR2 ANQGSEA. V lost 6 bases and J 1 base, leaving 11 bases between the germline ends.

V and J are TRBV30 and TRBJ1-1, with 7 bases aligning to TRBD1. The CDR3 loop spans 14 amino acids. V was pared by 1 base and J by 6 bases, with 8 bases of the junction left unmatched. CDR1 and CDR2 from the germline V gene are GTSNPN and SVGIG (reference sequence). DNA for the CDR3: TGTGCCTGGAGTGCCGACAGGGAGTTGCCTGAAGCTTTCTTT. Amino acids: CAWSADRELPEAFF.

The chain combines TRBV7-3 with TRBJ2-2, with 8 positions matching TRBD2. There are 16 residues in the CDR3. CDR1 is SGHTA and CDR2 is FQGTGA in the germline V gene. Trimming removed 4 bases from V and 5 bases from J; junction bases left unmatched: 9. The CDR3 protein is CASSSSGGLGTGELFF. The DNA of the CDR3 is TGTGCCAGCAGCTCCAGCGGGGGACTAGGGACCGGGGAGCTGTTTTTT.

This clone appeared a single time. The chain is built from TRBV28 and TRBJ2-3; maybe TRBD2 (7 bases). The V and J ends lost 2 bases and 3 bases respectively, with 12 bases between them. Looked up from germline, CDR1 is MDHEN and CDR2 is SYDVKM. The CDR3 contains 15 residues. The CDR3 region is CASSLIRGATDTQYF. The CDR3 DNA is TGTGCCAGCAGTTTAATTCGGGGGGCGACAGATACGCAGTATTTT.

V is TRBV30 and J is TRBJ1-2, with TRBD1 identical over 7 bases. CDR1 GTSNPN and CDR2 SVGIG come from the germline V gene (reference sequence). V was clipped by 1 base and J by 4 bases; unmatched bases: 6. CDR3 length equals 14 residues. CDR3 loop: CAWSAGTAIYGYTF. CDR3 DNA: TGTGCCTGGAGTGCCGGGACAGCGATCTATGGCTACACCTTC.

This clone was picked up a small number of times. The chain has TRBV14 and TRBJ2-2; 7 positions match TRBD1. Germline V gene lookup returns CDR1 SGHDN and CDR2 FVKESK. The V segment lost 1 base and the J segment 3 bases; nucleotides outside the gene matches: 14. This CDR3 is 19 amino acids long. For the CDR3, the DNA is TGTGCCAGCAGCCAAGCCCGTCCCGACAGGGTGCGTCACACCGGGGAGCTGTTTTTT. This gives the protein CASSQARPDRVRHTGELFF. Drawing the rest from reference TRBV14 and TRBJ2-2, the complete variable domain is EAGVTQFPSHSVIEKGQTVTLRCDPISGHDNLYWYRRVMGKEIKFLLHFVKESKQDESGMPNNRFLAERTGGTYSTLKVQPAELEDSGVYFCASSQARPDRVRHTGELFFGEGSRLTVL.

The chain employs TRBV5-4 and TRBJ1-3; maybe TRBD1 (6 bases). Germline values: CDR1 SGHNT, CDR2 YYREEE (reference sequence). This CDR3 is built from 17 residues. Trimming took off 6 bases at V and 1 base at J, with 20 bases between the two ends. CDR3 sequence reads: CASILPQGTYSGNTIYF. CDR3 coding DNA: TGTGCCAGCATCCTACCCCAGGGGACCTATTCTGGAAACACCATATATTTT.

The genes are TRBV5-4 and TRBJ1-1, with D maybe TRBD1 (6 bases). V lost 3 bases and J lost 0, with 15 bases in between. This CDR3 contains 16 residues. Germline CDR1 and CDR2: SGHNT and YYREEE (reference sequence). The CDR3 region is CASSWGSGTLNTEAFF. CDR3 bases: TGTGCCAGCAGCTGGGGGTCCGGGACACTGAACACTGAAGCTTTCTTT. The full variable domain, in which reference TRBV5-4 and TRBJ1-1 provide the parts outside the CDR3, is ETGVTQSPTHLIKTRGQQVTLRCSSQSGHNTVSWYQQALGQGPQFIFQYYREEENGRGNFPPRFSGLQFPNYSSELNVNALELDDSALYLCASSWGSGTLNTEAFFGQGTRLTVV.

V and J are TRBV25-1 and TRBJ2-1; possible D gene TRBD2, 7 bases. V lost 6 bases, J lost 3 bases, and 12 bases lay in between. Germline values: CDR1 MGHDK, CDR2 SYGVNS. CDR3 length equals 14 residues. CDR3 protein: CASSRGAGYNEQFF. DNA for the CDR3: TGTGCCAGCAGCCGGGGGGCGGGCTACAATGAGCAGTTCTTC.

The sample holds a few counts of this clone. The chain carries TRBV5-8 and TRBJ1-4; 8 bases line up with TRBD1. V trimming: 1 base; J trimming: 1 base; junction bases outside the gene matches: 9. The CDR3 runs to 18 residues. CDR1 and CDR2 (germline): SGHTS, YDEGEE. CDR3 nucleotides: TGTGCCAGCAGCTTGTCCGCGACAGGGGAGTTAACTAATGAAAAACTGTTTTTT. Amino acids: CASSLSATGELTNEKLFF.

The CDR3 region is CASSEMRETQYF. The CDR3 DNA follows: TGTGCCAGCAGTGAAATGAGAGAGACCCAGTACTTC. V usage is TRBV2 and J usage is TRBJ2-5; D ambiguous. The germline gives CDR1 SNHLY, CDR2 FYNNEI. V dropped 2 bases and J dropped 4 bases, with 5 bases sitting between them. There are 12 residues in the CDR3.

The V call is TRBV19, the J call TRBJ2-7, with a tentative D call TRBD2 (6 bases). Trimming shortened V by 1 base and J by 2 bases, and 12 bases separated the two germline ends. CDR3 length: 15 amino acids. CDR1 and CDR2 (germline): LNHDA, SQIVND (reference sequence). CDR3 in DNA: TGTGCCAGTAGTATAGTGGAGGGGCCCACCTACGAGCAGTACTTC. Translating gives CASSIVEGPTYEQYF.

This chain links TRBV5-1 with TRBJ2-3; possible D gene TRBD2, 5 bases. The CDR3 extends over 15 amino acids. Germline CDR1 is SGHRS and CDR2 is YFSETQ. V lost 0 bases, J lost 0 bases, and 8 bases lay in between. The CDR3 DNA reads TGCGCCAGCAGCTTGGAGGGCGGGAGCACAGATACGCAGTATTTT. Encoded protein: CASSLEGGSTDTQYF.

The genes are TRBV27 and TRBJ2-3; 7 nucleotides align to TRBD2. V was pared by 6 bases and J by 0 bases, with 6 bases of the junction left unmatched. This CDR3 is 15 amino acids long. Germline CDR1 MNHEY, CDR2 SMNVEV (reference sequence). CDR3 loop: CASRPGRGSTDTQYF. The CDR3 DNA reads TGTGCCAGCAGACCTGGGCGGGGGAGCACAGATACGCAGTATTTT.